A single T cell receptor beta chain is shown here with its context. The antigen remains unidentified. Sequencing was performed with immunoSEQ multiplex PCR; in TCRdb, only in-frame clones are kept and a portion is missing. This repertoire shows about 480,000 clones, around 85% found once; its top ten account for roughly 12%. Treatment noted: about 20 received Ad26.COV2.S at low or high dose, single or two shots; a few received placebo; per-sample allocation not given. It was on day 63 after the first vaccine or placebo injection that samples were taken. An Ad26 vector expressing Wuhan-strain SARS-CoV-2 spike constituted the vaccine. The sample comes from a study of Ad26.COV2.S vaccination and SARS-CoV-2 variants. At the level of the study: Within the COV1001 Ad26.COV2.S trial arm, the donor was enrolled. Once, or twice with 56 days between doses, Ad26.COV2.S was given intramuscularly. Study-level findings and limits: After vaccination, reports described spike-specific CD8+ and CD4+ T cell responses as showing substantial breadth.

V gave up 4 bases and J gave up 2 bases, with 20 bases separating them. This CDR3 spans 17 amino acids. The germline CDR1 and CDR2 sequences are LGHDT and YNNKEL (reference sequence). The rearrangement links TRBV3-1 (or the pseudogene TRBV3-2) to TRBJ2-5; maybe TRBD2 (6 bases). The clonotype comes from a person between 18 and 59 years old who received the Ad26.COV2.S COVID-19 vaccine or a placebo. Here the sequenced sample was peripheral blood, taken in a trial of Ad26.COV2.S vaccine versus placebo. Written as DNA, the CDR3 is TGTGCCAGCAGCCTCCTAAGCGGACTCGCGGGGCAAGAGACCCAGTACTTC. This codes for CASSLLSGLAGQETQYF.